The sequence of this T cell receptor beta chain was determined in a study of T cells after yellow fever vaccination. TCRdb re-called the 5' RACE reads through MiXCR, storing one row per CDR3 protein. The sample includes hundreds of thousands of distinct CDR3 sequences, about 17% seen only once; the top ten take around 17%. Notes on the study in general: Sorted repertoires could include abundant contaminating clonotypes from bulk cells.

There are 15 residues in the CDR3. V lost 7 bases and J 5 bases, leaving 18 bases between the germline ends. The germline V gene encodes CDR1 MNHEY and CDR2 SVGAGI. Note on this clonotype: The target antigen is unknown.

This material consisted of PBMCs, taken before the yellow fever booster vaccination. The chain couples TRBV6-5 to TRBJ2-1; D perhaps matches TRBD1 (5 bases). The TCR originated in a young man who received the YFV17D yellow fever vaccine. Here the CDR3 DNA reads TGTGCCAGCACGCCCTCGCCTTGGGGCCACAATGAGCAGTTCTTC. Encoded protein: CASTPSPWGHNEQFF.